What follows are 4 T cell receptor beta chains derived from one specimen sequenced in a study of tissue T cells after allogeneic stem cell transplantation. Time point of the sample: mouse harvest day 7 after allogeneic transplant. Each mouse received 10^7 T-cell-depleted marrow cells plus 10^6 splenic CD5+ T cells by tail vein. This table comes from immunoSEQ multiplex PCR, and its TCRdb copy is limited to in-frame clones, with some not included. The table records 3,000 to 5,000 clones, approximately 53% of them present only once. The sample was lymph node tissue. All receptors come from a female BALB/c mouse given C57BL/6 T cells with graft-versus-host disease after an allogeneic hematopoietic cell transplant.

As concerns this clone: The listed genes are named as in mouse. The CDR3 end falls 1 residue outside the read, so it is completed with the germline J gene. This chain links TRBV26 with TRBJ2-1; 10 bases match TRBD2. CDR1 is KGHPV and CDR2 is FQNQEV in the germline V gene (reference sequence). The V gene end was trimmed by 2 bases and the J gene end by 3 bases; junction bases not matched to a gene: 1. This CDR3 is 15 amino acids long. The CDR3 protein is CASSLGTGVYAEQFF. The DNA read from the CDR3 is TGTGCCAGCAGTCTGGGGACTGGGGTCTATGCTGAGCAGTTC.

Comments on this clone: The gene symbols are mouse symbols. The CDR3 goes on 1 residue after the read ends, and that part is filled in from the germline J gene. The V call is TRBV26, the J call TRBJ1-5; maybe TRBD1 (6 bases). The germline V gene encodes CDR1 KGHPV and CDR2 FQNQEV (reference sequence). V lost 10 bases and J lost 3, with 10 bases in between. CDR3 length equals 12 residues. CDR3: CATGTINQAPLF. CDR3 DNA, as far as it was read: TGTGCCACGGGGACAATCAACCAGGCTCCGCTT.

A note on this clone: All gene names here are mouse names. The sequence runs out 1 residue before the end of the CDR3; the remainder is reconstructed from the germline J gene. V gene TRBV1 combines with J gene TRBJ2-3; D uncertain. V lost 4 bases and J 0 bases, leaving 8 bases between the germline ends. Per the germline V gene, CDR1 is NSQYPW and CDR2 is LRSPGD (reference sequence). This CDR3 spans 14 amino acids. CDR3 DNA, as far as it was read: TGCACCTGCAGTGGAAGGGTTAGTGCAGAAACGCTGTAT. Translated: CTCSGRVSAETLY. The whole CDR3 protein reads CTCSGRVSAETLYF.

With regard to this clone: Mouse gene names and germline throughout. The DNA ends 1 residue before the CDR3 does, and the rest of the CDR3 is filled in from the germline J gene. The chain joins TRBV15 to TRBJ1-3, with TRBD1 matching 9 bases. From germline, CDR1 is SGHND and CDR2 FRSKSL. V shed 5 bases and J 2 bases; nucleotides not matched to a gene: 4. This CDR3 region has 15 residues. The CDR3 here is CASSPTGGAGNTLYF. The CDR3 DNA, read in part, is TGTGCCAGCAGTCCTACAGGGGGCGCTGGAAATACGCTCTAT. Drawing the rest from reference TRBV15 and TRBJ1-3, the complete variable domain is DAGVTQTPRHEVAEKGQTIILKCEPVSGHNDLFWYRQTKIQGLELLSYFRSKSLMEDGGAFKDRFKAEMLNSSFSTLKIQPTEPKDSAVYLCASSPTGGAGNTLYFGEGSRLIVV.